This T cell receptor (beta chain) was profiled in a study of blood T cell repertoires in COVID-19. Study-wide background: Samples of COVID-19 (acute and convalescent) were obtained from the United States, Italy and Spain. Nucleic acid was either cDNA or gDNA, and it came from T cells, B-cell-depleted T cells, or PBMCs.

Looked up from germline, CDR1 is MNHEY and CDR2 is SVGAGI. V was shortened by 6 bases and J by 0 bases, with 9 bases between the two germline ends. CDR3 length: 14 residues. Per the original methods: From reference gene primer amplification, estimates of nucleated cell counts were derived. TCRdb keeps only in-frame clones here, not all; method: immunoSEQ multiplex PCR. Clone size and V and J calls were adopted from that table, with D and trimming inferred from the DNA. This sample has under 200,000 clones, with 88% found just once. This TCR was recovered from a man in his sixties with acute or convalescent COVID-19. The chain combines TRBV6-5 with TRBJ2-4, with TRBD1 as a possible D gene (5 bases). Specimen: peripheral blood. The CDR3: CASRDRIAKNIQYF. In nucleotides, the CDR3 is TGTGCCAGCAGAGACAGAATAGCCAAAAACATTCAGTACTTC.